The 6 T cell receptor beta chains listed next were all sequenced from one sample in a study of cytomegalovirus exposure and HLA in healthy donors. This PCR relied on a set of 60 Vbeta primers and 13 Jbeta primers. The data were produced by immunoSEQ multiplex PCR, yet TCRdb's version contains in-frame clones alone and is incomplete. Of 150,000 to 200,000 clones detected, about three quarters appear once; the ten largest clones hold around 3.2%. The sequenced material came from PBMCs. The receptor set was obtained from a female donor in good health and CMV-seronegative.

This clone was observed a single time. V gene TRBV5-4 combines with J gene TRBJ2-7; 8 bases fit TRBD1. The CDR3 runs to 14 residues. The V gene end was trimmed by 4 bases and the J gene end by 6 bases; junction bases not matched to a gene: 9. Germline CDR1 SGHNT, CDR2 YYREEE (reference sequence). Here the CDR3 DNA reads TGTGCCAGCAGCCCCCCGCAGGGGGCATCCGAGCAGTACTTC. This encodes CASSPPQGASEQYF. Full variable domain (rest looked up from reference TRBV5-4 and TRBJ2-7): ETGVTQSPTHLIKTRGQQVTLRCSSQSGHNTVSWYQQALGQGPQFIFQYYREEENGRGNFPPRFSGLQFPNYSSELNVNALELDDSALYLCASSPPQGASEQYFGPGTRLTVT.

V usage is TRBV2 and J usage is TRBJ2-3, with 11 positions matching TRBD2. Germline trimming cut 11 bases from V and 1 base from J; bases unmatched to any gene: 5. CDR1 and CDR2 (germline): SNHLY, FYNNEI. There are 14 residues in the CDR3. CDR3 amino acids: CADVAGGRTDTQYF. CDR3 nucleotides: TGTGCCGACGTAGCGGGGGGGCGCACAGATACGCAGTATTTT.

The rearrangement links TRBV6-5 to TRBJ1-2; D gene uncertain. Trimming removed 1 base at V and 1 base at J, with 7 bases between. The CDR3 sequence is 14 residues long. The germline V gene encodes CDR1 MNHEY and CDR2 SVGAGI. This chain's CDR3 is CASSYLAGNYGYTF. In nucleotides, the CDR3 is TGTGCCAGCAGTTACTTGGCAGGTAACTATGGCTACACCTTC.

This chain links TRBV7-5 with TRBJ2-7; the D call of TRBD1 is as the table states it, not checked on the DNA. TRBV7-5 is marked as a pseudogene. This CDR3 contains 12 residues. This CDR3 reads CARSTDTYEQYF. In DNA, the CDR3 is TGTGCCAGAAGCACCGACACCTACGAGCAGTACTTC.

The rearrangement joins TRBV27 to TRBJ1-3, with 8 bases matching TRBD1. The CDR3 covers 15 residues. The J segment lost 3 bases and the V segment lost 3 bases, leaving 4 bases of the junction unmatched. Germline V gives CDR1 MNHEY, CDR2 SMNVEV (reference sequence). Written as DNA, the CDR3 is TGTGCCAGCAGTTTGGGACAGGCACATGGAAACACCATATATTTT. Protein: CASSLGQAHGNTIYF.

V usage is TRBV4-1 and J usage is TRBJ2-3; TRBD2 agrees at 8 bases. CDR3 length: 15 amino acids. V trimming: 1 base; J trimming: 5 bases; junction bases outside the gene matches: 5. CDR1 MGHRA and CDR2 YSYEKL come from the germline V gene. CDR3: CASSQAGTRGDTQYF. The CDR3 bases are TGCGCCAGCAGCCAAGCCGGGACTAGGGGAGATACGCAGTATTTT.